These 19 T cell receptor beta chains were all obtained from the same sample, sequenced in a study of blood T cell repertoires in COVID-19. Sequencing was performed with immunoSEQ multiplex PCR; in TCRdb, only in-frame clones are kept and a portion is missing. The repertoire holds more than 45,000 clones, 90% seen once, with around 3.1% in the top ten. Sequencing input: peripheral blood. These receptors were collected from a human donor in a cohort sampled during active COVID-19.

V gene TRBV6-5 combines with J gene TRBJ2-7, with 7 bases identical to TRBD2. The V segment lost 8 bases and the J segment 2 bases; nucleotides outside the gene matches: 9. Germline loops: CDR1 MNHEY, CDR2 SVGAGI. The CDR3 is 14 residues long. The CDR3 nucleotides read TGTGCCAGCTCCAGTAGCGGGCGGACCTACGAGCAGTACTTC. Its protein is CASSSSGRTYEQYF.

This sequence joins TRBV21-1 and TRBJ2-7; the table gives TRBD1 as D, unverified against the DNA. TRBV21-1 is classified as a pseudogene. CDR3 length: 13 amino acids. DNA of the CDR3: TGTGCCAGCAGCACCGGACAGGGACTTAAGCAGTACTTC. Its translation: CASSTGQGLKQYF.

The chain employs TRBV7-9 and TRBJ2-1; possible D gene TRBD1, 6 bases. This CDR3 comprises 19 residues. Between the trimmed V and J ends, which lost 11 bases and 0 bases, there was a span of 29 bases. The germline V gene encodes CDR1 SEHNR and CDR2 FQNEAQ (reference sequence). CDR3 coding DNA: TGTGCCGTACTAGAAACCGGGACAAAACAAGACATCTCCTACAATGAGCAGTTCTTC. Amino acids: CAVLETGTKQDISYNEQFF.

Only one count was recorded for this clone. This chain uses TRBV7-9 with TRBJ2-1; D is perhaps TRBD1 (6 bases). CDR1 is SEHNR and CDR2 is FQNEAQ in the germline V gene (reference sequence). The V and J ends lost 3 bases and 1 base respectively, with 13 bases between them. This CDR3 is 16 amino acids long. The CDR3 DNA sequence: TGTGCCAGCAGCTTTGGTACAGGGAAATCCTACAATGAGCAGTTCTTC. It is translated as CASSFGTGKSYNEQFF.

This clone was observed a single time. The rearrangement uses TRBV5-8 and TRBJ1-5; 10 positions agree with TRBD1. V was pared by 4 bases and J by 1 base, with 2 bases of the junction left unmatched. Germline CDR1 and CDR2: SGHTS and YDEGEE. This CDR3 comprises 15 residues. The CDR3 loop reads CASSLGQGSNQPQHF. The CDR3 nucleotides are TGTGCCAGCAGCCTGGGACAGGGGAGCAATCAGCCCCAGCATTTT.

The chain uses TRBV9 and TRBJ1-5, with D unclear. Trimming took 0 bases from V and 3 from J, leaving 10 bases between them. Germline V gene sequence: CDR1 SGDLS, CDR2 YYNGEE. This CDR3 region has 15 residues. As DNA, the CDR3 is TGTGCCAGCAGCGTAGGATCACAGTACAATCAGCCCCAGCATTTT. As protein: CASSVGSQYNQPQHF.

The J gene is TRBJ2-7, the V gene TRBV19; 7 bases align to TRBD2. Looked up from germline, CDR1 is LNHDA and CDR2 is SQIVND (reference sequence). J was trimmed by 7 bases and V by 6 bases; bases with no gene match: 9. The CDR3 covers 13 residues. The CDR3 sequence is CASRGLGAAEQYF. The CDR3 nucleotides are TGTGCCAGTAGAGGACTAGGGGCGGCTGAGCAGTACTTC.

The chain combines TRBV5-1 with TRBJ2-7, with TRBD1 matching 8 bases. The CDR3 spans 14 residues. Germline V CDR1 and CDR2: SGHRS, YFSETQ. The V segment lost 4 bases and the J segment 3 bases; nucleotides outside the gene matches: 6. CDR3 loop: CASSIGQGRYEQYF. CDR3 nucleotide sequence: TGCGCCAGCAGCATAGGACAGGGACGCTACGAGCAGTACTTC.

The chain joins TRBV9 to TRBJ2-7; possibly TRBD2 for D (5 bases). The CDR3 has 14 amino acids. With 0 bases removed from V and 2 bases from J, the gap between germline ends came to 9 bases. Germline V gene lookup returns CDR1 SGDLS and CDR2 YYNGEE. CDR3 bases: TGTGCCAGCAGCGTAGGAGCGGATCCCTACGAGCAGTACTTC. This codes for CASSVGADPYEQYF. The complete variable domain, with remaining parts taken from reference TRBV9 and TRBJ2-7, reads DSGVTQTPKHLITATGQRVTLRCSPRSGDLSVYWYQQSLDQGLQFLIQYYNGEERAKGNILERFSAQQFPDLHSELNLSSLELGDSALYFCASSVGADPYEQYFGPGTRLTVT.

The genes are TRBV5-1 and TRBJ2-7, with 10 bases aligning to TRBD1. The CDR3 spans 13 residues. CDR1 SGHRS and CDR2 YFSETQ come from the germline V gene. The V gene end was trimmed by 3 bases and the J gene end by 4 bases; junction bases not matched to a gene: 1. CDR3 in DNA: TGCGCCAGCAGCTGGACAGGGGGGTACGAGCAGTACTTC. Amino acids: CASSWTGGYEQYF.

This sequence joins TRBV29-1 and TRBJ2-6, with D unclear. Per the germline V gene, CDR1 is SQVTM and CDR2 is ANQGSEA. The ends were cut back, 5 bases at V and 3 bases at J, with 5 bases in the middle. The CDR3 extends over 12 amino acids. The CDR3 reads CSVSFGANVLTF. CDR3 DNA sequence: TGCAGCGTTTCTTTTGGGGCCAACGTCCTGACTTTC.

This chain links TRBV7-2 with TRBJ2-1, with 11 bases identical to TRBD1. Trimming at V came to 5 bases and at J to 4 bases, leaving 4 bases not matched to a gene. This CDR3 has 15 residues. Germline loops: CDR1 SGHTA, CDR2 FQGNSA. The CDR3 here is CASSRTGGSYNEQFF. The CDR3 nucleotides read TGTGCCAGCAGCCGGACAGGGGGCTCATACAATGAGCAGTTCTTC. The entire variable domain, with the rest obtained from reference TRBV7-2 and TRBJ2-1, is as follows: GAGVSQSPSNKVTEKGKDVELRCDPISGHTALYWYRQSLGQGLEFLIYFQGNSAPDKSGLPSDRFSAERTGGSVSTLTIQRTQQEDSAVYLCASSRTGGSYNEQFFGPGTRLTVL.

The rearrangement uses TRBV6-5 and TRBJ2-5, with 9 bases aligning to TRBD1. CDR3 length equals 15 residues. From germline, CDR1 is MNHEY and CDR2 SVGAGI. The ends lost 7 bases at V and 4 bases at J; junction bases unmatched: 10. This chain's CDR3 is CASTLSRDRVETQYF. DNA for the CDR3: TGTGCCAGCACCCTGTCCCGGGACAGGGTAGAGACCCAGTACTTC.

This chain joins TRBV24-1 and TRBJ1-2, with TRBD1 matching over 8 bases. CDR3 size: 14 residues. After removal of 4 bases from V and 9 bases from J, the junction contained 9 bases not matched to a gene. Germline V gives CDR1 KGHDR, CDR2 SFDVKD. CDR3: CATSDSGQGYSYTF. CDR3 DNA sequence: TGTGCCACCAGTGACTCCGGACAGGGTTATAGCTACACCTTC.

The chain recombines TRBV14 with TRBJ2-1; D call uncertain. Trimming shortened V by 10 bases and J by 2 bases, and 15 bases separated the two germline ends. The CDR3 totals 14 residues. The germline V gene has CDR1 SGHDN and CDR2 FVKESK. The CDR3 bases are TGTGCCATCCCCTACGAGGTAGCCTACAATGAGCAGTTCTTC. This encodes CAIPYEVAYNEQFF.

The rearrangement joins TRBV10-1 to TRBJ2-7, with 12 bases fitting TRBD2. Per germline, CDR1 WNHNN and CDR2 SYGVQD (reference sequence). V lost 6 bases to trimming and J lost 2 bases; unmatched junction nucleotides: 11. CDR3 length: 17 amino acids. CDR3 loop: CASSNGLAGRSTYEQYF. CDR3 bases: TGCGCCAGCAGCAACGGACTAGCGGGGAGGTCTACCTACGAGCAGTACTTC.

The chain has TRBV9 and TRBJ2-1; 8 nucleotides match TRBD1. V lost 3 bases and J lost 9; bases outside the gene matches: 11. CDR1 is SGDLS and CDR2 is YYNGEE in the germline V gene. There are 15 residues in the CDR3. CDR3 loop: CASSDRGVLQGEQFF. The CDR3 DNA reads as TGTGCCAGCAGCGACAGGGGGGTCCTACAAGGTGAGCAGTTCTTC.

CDR3 nucleotides: TGTGCCAGCAGTTCCGCAGAATGGCTAGCGGGAGAGTCAGATACGCAGTATTTT. It specifies CASSSAEWLAGESDTQYF. This sequence joins TRBV28 and TRBJ2-3; the match to TRBD2 covers 10 bases. CDR3 length equals 18 residues. The trim removed 4 bases at V and 4 bases at J, leaving 14 bases unmatched. Looked up from germline, CDR1 is MDHEN and CDR2 is SYDVKM. Full variable domain (outside the CDR3, taken from reference TRBV28 and TRBJ2-3): DVKVTQSSRYLVKRTGEKVFLECVQDMDHENMFWYRQDPGLGLRLIYFSYDVKMKEKGDIPEGYSVSREKKERFSLILESASTNQTSMYLCASSSAEWLAGESDTQYFGPGTRLTVL.

V usage is TRBV6-5 and J usage is TRBJ1-6; D is perhaps TRBD1 (6 bases). This CDR3 is built from 15 residues. The V gene lost 6 bases and the J gene lost 7 bases, with 16 bases spanning the gap. CDR1 and CDR2 (germline): MNHEY, SVGAGI. The CDR3 DNA is TGTGCCAGCAGGGCTAACAGGGTTCACAATTCACCCCTCCACTTT. Translation gives CASRANRVHNSPLHF.